A selection of T cell receptor beta chains follows, all from one sample in a study of cytotoxic CD8 clonotypes in ibrutinib-treated CLL. Assay used: immunoSEQ multiplex PCR; TCRdb lists only in-frame clones, some missing. The sample carries about 74,000 clones, about 84% recorded once. The specimen comprised PBMCs, sampled at disease progression, from a patient treated with ibrutinib. These receptors originate from a human donor with chronic lymphocytic leukemia. Both conserved end residues are part of each CDR3. The D gene is left open where the match is weak. A clone size is listed for some rows: how often the clone was seen (once, few, many), or a class if it is expanded.

D gene	V gene	J gene	clone size	CDR3 DNA	CDR3 protein
-	TRBV7-9	TRBJ2-7	once	TGTGCCAGCAGCGCCCGGGTAGGGGTTCTAAGCTCCTACGAGCAGTACTTC	CASSARVGVLSSYEQYF
-	TRBV6-6	TRBJ1-3	-	TGTGCCAGCAGTTATACAGGTTCCAGCTCTGGAAACACCATATATTTT	CASSYTGSSSGNTIYF
TRBD1	TRBV6-6	TRBJ1-1	-	TGTGCCAGCAGACCCAGACAGGGGCCTGAAGCTTTCTTT	CASRPRQGPEAFF
TRBD1	TRBV12-5	TRBJ2-7	-	TGTGCTAGTGGTCAAACAGGGGGCGGAGGCCTTTGGAACTTC	CASGQTGGGGLWNF
-	TRBV5-4	TRBJ1-3	-	TGTGCCAGCAGCCGGGACTTCTCTGGAAACACCATATATTTT	CASSRDFSGNTIYF
-	TRBV23-1	TRBJ2-3	-	TGCGCCAGCCGAAATACGCAGTATTTT	CASRNTQYF
-	TRBV19	TRBJ2-3	-	TGTGCCAGTAGTATAGTTTGGCAGAAAAGTAGGTGGACAGATACGCAGTATTTT	CASSIVWQKSRWTDTQYF
TRBD1	TRBV5-1	TRBJ2-1	-	TGCGCCAGCAGCCAATCTTATGGACAGGGGGCCTACAATGAGCAGTTCTTC	CASSQSYGQGAYNEQFF
-	TRBV27	TRBJ2-3	-	TGTGCCAGCAGTCCGACTGTGTGGGGGGCTCAAGATACGCAGTATTTT	CASSPTVWGAQDTQYF
-	TRBV2	TRBJ2-2	-	TGTGCCAGCAGTGGGCACCGAATGAACACCGGGGAGCTGTTTTTT	CASSGHRMNTGELFF
-	TRBV25-1	TRBJ2-7	-	TGTGCCAGCAGTTCATTCGGGGGTGGTCTTAAGTTCCCCTACGAGCAGTACTTC	CASSSFGGGLKFPYEQYF
-	TRBV5-6	TRBJ1-2	-	TGTGCCAGCGGCGGGATGTATGGCTACACCTTC	CASGGMYGYTF
-	TRBV29-1	TRBJ1-4	many	TGCAGCGTTGGGCAGGGTAATGAAAAACTGTTTTTT	CSVGQGNEKLFF
-	TRBV6-6	TRBJ1-2	-	TGTGCCAGCACCCGGGGGGGGGTTAACTATGGCTACACCTTC	CASTRGGVNYGYTF
TRBD2	TRBV10-2	TRBJ2-7	few	TGCGCCAGCAGTGGGGGCGCGGGAGAGGCCTACGAGCAGTACTTC	CASSGGAGEAYEQYF
-	TRBV6-1	TRBJ1-1	-	TGTGCCAGCGACGTTGGAGGATTGAACACTGAAGCTTTCTTT	CASDVGGLNTEAFF
-	TRBV6-5	TRBJ1-1	-	TGTGCCAGCAGTTACTCTCCAGCCATGAACACTGAAGCTTTCTTT	CASSYSPAMNTEAFF
-	TRBV6-1	TRBJ1-5	-	TGTGCCAGCAGTCCCGGTCAGCCCCAGCATTTT	CASSPGQPQHF
-	TRBV6-5	TRBJ2-7	-	TGTGCCAGCAGCCGGACTGGATCCTACGAGCAGTACTTC	CASSRTGSYEQYF
-	TRBV27	TRBJ1-3	few	TGTGCCAGCAGCCCAGAGGGGACGTACTTCTCTGGAAACACCATATATTTT	CASSPEGTYFSGNTIYF
TRBD1	TRBV6-5	TRBJ2-7	-	TGTGCCAGCAGTTCACTCCAGGGGGCTCTGGACGAGCAGTACTTC	CASSSLQGALDEQYF
-	TRBV30	TRBJ2-5	-	TGTGCCTGGAGTGGAGGGGGAGAGACCCAGTACTTC	CAWSGGGETQYF
TRBD2	TRBV28	TRBJ2-1	once	TGTGCCAGCAGTGGATGGTCGGGACTAGCGGACAATGAGCAGTTCTTC	CASSGWSGLADNEQFF